This TCR beta chain was identified during a study of cytomegalovirus exposure and HLA in healthy donors. The data were produced by immunoSEQ multiplex PCR, yet TCRdb's version contains in-frame clones alone and is incomplete. The profile shows approximately 57,000 clones, about 92% of them singletons. Findings and limits, study-wide: In the 100 to 150 validation repertoires, about 94% of cluster scores exceeded 0, per a later analysis. Cytomegalovirus-associated TCR beta chains were listed, numbering over 150.

Notes on this clone: Its antigen is unknown.

The sequence was obtained from a woman aged 18-29 years in good health and CMV-seronegative. Material: PBMCs.

CDR3: CASSGDSGNTGELFF. DNA for the CDR3: TGTGCCAGCAGTGGTGATAGCGGAAACACCGGGGAGCTGTTTTTT. The chain is built from TRBV2 and TRBJ2-2; a possible D gene is TRBD2 (6 bases). In germline, CDR1 is SNHLY, CDR2 FYNNEI. The V gene lost 4 bases and the J gene lost 2 bases, with 11 bases spanning the gap. The CDR3 runs 15 residues.